This section outlines one T cell receptor (beta chain) sequence together with its context. Its antigen is not known. This sample was taken from a study of cytomegalovirus exposure and HLA in healthy donors. Points from the study as a whole: In a later analysis, HLA-C alleles had the fewest associated TCRs, DRB1 alleles the most. Only CMV serostatus was available as immune exposure information. The later analysis indicated that the majority of CMV-associated TCR beta chains appeared HLA-restricted.

Nominally healthy donors provided the samples, though records likely missed some immune exposures. CDR1 is SGDLS, CDR2 YYNGEE, per germline. The CDR3 is 14 residues long. V lost 1 base, J lost 6 bases, and 11 bases lay in between. Use of 60 Vbeta and 13 Jbeta primers characterized the PCR. Profiled with immunoSEQ multiplex PCR; TCRdb holds only in-frame clones, not every one. The data hold roughly 150,000 clones, with roughly 80% observed a single time. V and J are TRBV9 and TRBJ2-1, with D perhaps matching TRBD2 (5 bases). Sequenced: PBMCs. This sequence originates from a woman aged 40 to 50 in good health and CMV-seropositive. The CDR3, as DNA: TGTGCCAGCAGCGTAATAGCGATTCCCAATGAGCAGTTCTTC. Translation gives CASSVIAIPNEQFF.